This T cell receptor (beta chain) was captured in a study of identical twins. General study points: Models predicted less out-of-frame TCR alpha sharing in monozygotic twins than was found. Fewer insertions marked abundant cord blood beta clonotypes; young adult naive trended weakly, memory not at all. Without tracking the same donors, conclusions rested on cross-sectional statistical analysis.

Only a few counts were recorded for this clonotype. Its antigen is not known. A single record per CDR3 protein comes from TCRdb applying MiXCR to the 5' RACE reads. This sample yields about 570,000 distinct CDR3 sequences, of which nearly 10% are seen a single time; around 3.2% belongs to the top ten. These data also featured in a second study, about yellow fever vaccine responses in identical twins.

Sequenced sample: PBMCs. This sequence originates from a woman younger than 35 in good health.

The CDR3 DNA follows: TGTGCCAGCAGCTTGAGCCCGGGACTAGCGGGAGAAGAGACCCAGTACTTC. It is translated as CASSLSPGLAGEETQYF. The chain is built from TRBV5-4 and TRBJ2-5, with 14 bases fitting TRBD2. V lost 1 base, J lost 3 bases, and 5 bases stayed unmatched. The CDR3 contains 17 residues. CDR1 is SGHNT, CDR2 YYREEE, per germline (reference sequence).